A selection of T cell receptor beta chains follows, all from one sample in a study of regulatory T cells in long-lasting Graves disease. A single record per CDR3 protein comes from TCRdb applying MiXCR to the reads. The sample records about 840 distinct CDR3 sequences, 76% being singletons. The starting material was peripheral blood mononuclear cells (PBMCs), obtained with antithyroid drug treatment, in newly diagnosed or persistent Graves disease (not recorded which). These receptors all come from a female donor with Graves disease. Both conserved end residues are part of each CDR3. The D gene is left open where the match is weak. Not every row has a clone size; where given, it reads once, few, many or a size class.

CDR3: CASSAQETQYF
DNA: TGTGCCAGCAGTGCTCAAGAGACCCAGTACTTC
size: -
J: TRBJ2-5
V: TRBV12-3/TRBV12-4
D: -

CDR3: CASSNLGTSGRTKQYF
DNA: TGTGCCAGTAGTAACTTAGGGACTAGCGGGAGAACGAAGCAGTACTTC
size: -
J: TRBJ2-7
V: TRBV19
D: TRBD2

CDR3: CASSLAANTGELFF
DNA: TGTGCCAGCAGTTTGGCGGCGAACACCGGGGAGCTGTTTTTT
size: few
J: TRBJ2-2
V: TRBV12-3/TRBV12-4
D: -

CDR3: CASSLADRGAFF
DNA: TGTGCCAGCAGCTTGGCCGACAGGGGGGCTTTCTTT
size: -
J: TRBJ1-1
V: TRBV5-6
D: TRBD1